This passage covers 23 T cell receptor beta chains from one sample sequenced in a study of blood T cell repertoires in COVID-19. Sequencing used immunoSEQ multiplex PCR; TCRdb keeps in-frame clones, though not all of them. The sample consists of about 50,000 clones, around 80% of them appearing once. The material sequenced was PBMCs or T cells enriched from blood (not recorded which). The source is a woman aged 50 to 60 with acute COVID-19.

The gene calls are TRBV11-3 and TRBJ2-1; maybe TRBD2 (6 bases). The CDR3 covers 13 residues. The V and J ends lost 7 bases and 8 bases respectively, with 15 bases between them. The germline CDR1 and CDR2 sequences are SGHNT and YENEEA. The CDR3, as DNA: TGTGCCAGCACGACTAGTGCCCTCGATGAGCAGTTCTTC. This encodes CASTTSALDEQFF.

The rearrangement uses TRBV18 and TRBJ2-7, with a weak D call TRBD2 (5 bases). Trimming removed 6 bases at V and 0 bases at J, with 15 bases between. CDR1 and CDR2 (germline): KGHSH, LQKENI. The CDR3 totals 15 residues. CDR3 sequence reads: CASSLGRGYSYEQYF. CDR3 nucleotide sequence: TGTGCCAGCTCGCTAGGCCGAGGGTACTCCTACGAGCAGTACTTC.

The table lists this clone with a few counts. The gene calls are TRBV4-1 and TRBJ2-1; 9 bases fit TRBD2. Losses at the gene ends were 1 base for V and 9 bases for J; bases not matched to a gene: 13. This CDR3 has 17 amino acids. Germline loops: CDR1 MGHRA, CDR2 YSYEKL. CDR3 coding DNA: TGCGCCAGCAGCCAAGGGGGAGGACTAGCGTCGGAGAGTGAGCAGTTCTTC. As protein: CASSQGGGLASESEQFF.

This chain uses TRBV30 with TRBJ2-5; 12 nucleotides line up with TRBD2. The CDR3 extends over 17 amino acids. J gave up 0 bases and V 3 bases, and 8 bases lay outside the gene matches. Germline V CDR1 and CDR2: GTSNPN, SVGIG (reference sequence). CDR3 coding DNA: TGTGCCTGGAGGACTAGCGGGGGTTATCCGTACCAAGAGACCCAGTACTTC. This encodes CAWRTSGGYPYQETQYF.

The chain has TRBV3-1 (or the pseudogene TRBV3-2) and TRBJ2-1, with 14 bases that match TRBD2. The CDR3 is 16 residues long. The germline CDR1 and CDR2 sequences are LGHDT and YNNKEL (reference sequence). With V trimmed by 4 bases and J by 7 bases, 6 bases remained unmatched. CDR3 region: CASSPWTSGGQNEQFF. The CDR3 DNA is TGTGCCAGCAGCCCCTGGACTAGCGGGGGGCAGAATGAGCAGTTCTTC.

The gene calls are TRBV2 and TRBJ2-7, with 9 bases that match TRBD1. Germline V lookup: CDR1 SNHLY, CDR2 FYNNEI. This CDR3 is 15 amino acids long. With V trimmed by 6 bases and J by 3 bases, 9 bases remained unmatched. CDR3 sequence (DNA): TGTGCCAGCAGACGGAGACAGGGGGGCCGCTACGAGCAGTACTTC. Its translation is CASRRRQGGRYEQYF.

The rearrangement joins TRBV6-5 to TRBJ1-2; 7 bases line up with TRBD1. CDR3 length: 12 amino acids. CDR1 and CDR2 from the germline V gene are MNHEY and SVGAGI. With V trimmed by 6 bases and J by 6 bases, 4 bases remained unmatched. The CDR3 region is CASSLDRHGYTF. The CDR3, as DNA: TGTGCCAGCAGCCTGGACAGGCATGGCTACACCTTC.

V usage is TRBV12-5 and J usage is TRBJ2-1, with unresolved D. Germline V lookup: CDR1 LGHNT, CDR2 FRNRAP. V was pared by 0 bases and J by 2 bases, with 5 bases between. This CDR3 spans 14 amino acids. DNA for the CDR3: TGTGCTAGTGGTTTGGTAAACACCTACAATGAGCAGTTCTTC. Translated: CASGLVNTYNEQFF.

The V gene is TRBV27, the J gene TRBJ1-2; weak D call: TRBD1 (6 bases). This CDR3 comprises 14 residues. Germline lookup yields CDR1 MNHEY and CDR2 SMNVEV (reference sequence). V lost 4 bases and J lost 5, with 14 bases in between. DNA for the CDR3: TGTGCCAGCAGTTATGACGGGGGGCCGTATGGCTACACCTTC. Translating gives CASSYDGGPYGYTF.

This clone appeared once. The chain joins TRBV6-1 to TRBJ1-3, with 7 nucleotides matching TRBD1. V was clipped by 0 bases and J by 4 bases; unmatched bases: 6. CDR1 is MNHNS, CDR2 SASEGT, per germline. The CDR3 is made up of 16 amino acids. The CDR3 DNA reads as TGTGCCAGCAGTGAAGCATTCATACAGGGGGGAAACACCATATATTTT. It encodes CASSEAFIQGGNTIYF.

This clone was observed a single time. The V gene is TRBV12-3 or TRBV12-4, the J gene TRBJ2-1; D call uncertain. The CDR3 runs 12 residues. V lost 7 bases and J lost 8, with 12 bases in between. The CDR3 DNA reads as TGTGCCAGCATGGATATGAGGCATGAGCAGTTCTTC. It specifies CASMDMRHEQFF.

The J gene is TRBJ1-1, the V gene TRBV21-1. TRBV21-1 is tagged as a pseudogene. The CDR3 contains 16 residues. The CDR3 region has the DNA TGTGCCAGCAGCAAAATCCGTCTTGTCCCGAACACTGAAGCTTTCTTT. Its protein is CASSKIRLVPNTEAFF.

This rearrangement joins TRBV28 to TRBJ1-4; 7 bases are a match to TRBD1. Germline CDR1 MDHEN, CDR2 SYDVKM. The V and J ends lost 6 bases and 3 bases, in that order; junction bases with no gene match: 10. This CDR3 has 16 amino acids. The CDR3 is CASSLTGIGANEKLFF. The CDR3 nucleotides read TGTGCCAGCAGCTTGACAGGGATTGGGGCTAATGAAAAACTGTTTTTT.

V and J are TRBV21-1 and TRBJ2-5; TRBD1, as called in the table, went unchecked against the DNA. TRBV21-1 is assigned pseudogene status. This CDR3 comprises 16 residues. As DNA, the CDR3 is TGTGCCAGCAGCTCAATGGGCAGGGGATTCCAAGAGACCCAGTACTTC. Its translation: CASSSMGRGFQETQYF.

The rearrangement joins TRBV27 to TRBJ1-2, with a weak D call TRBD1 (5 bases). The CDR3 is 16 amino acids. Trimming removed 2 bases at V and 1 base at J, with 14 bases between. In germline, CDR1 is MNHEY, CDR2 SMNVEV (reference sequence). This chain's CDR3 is CASSLSGRGVNYGYTF. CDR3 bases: TGTGCCAGCAGTTTAAGTGGACGGGGGGTTAACTATGGCTACACCTTC.

DNA of the CDR3: TGTGCCAGCAGCTTACTGGCAGAGACCCAGTACTTC. Its translation is CASSLLAETQYF. This chain connects TRBV7-9 to TRBJ2-5; D not resolved. CDR1 is SEHNR and CDR2 is FQNEAQ in the germline V gene (reference sequence). Trimming took 2 bases from V and 4 from J, leaving 5 bases between them. The CDR3 is 12 amino acids. The full variable domain, with the rest looked up from reference TRBV7-9 and TRBJ2-5, is DTGVSQNPRHKITKRGQNVTFRCDPISEHNRLYWYRQTLGQGPEFLTYFQNEAQLEKSRLLSDRFSAERPKGSFSTLEIQRTEQGDSAMYLCASSLLAETQYFGPGTRLLVL.

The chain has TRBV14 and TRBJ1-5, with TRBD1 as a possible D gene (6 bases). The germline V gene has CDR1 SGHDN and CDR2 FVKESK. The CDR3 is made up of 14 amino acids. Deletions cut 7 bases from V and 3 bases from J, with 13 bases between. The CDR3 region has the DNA TGTGCCAGCACCCGGGCAGGGGACAATCAGCCCCAGCATTTT. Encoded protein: CASTRAGDNQPQHF.

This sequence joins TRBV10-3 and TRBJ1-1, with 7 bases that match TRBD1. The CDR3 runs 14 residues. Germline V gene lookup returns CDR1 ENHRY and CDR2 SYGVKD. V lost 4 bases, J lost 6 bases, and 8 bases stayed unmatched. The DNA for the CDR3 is TGTGCCATCAGTGCGACAGGGCCCTACCCTGAAGCTTTCTTT. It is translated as CAISATGPYPEAFF.

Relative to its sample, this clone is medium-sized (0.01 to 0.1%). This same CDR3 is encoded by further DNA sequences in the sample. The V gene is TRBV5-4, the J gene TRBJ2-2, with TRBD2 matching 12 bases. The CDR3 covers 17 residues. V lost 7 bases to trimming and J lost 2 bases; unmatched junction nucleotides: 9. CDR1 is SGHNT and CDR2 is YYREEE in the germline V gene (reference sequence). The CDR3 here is CASRSGLAGGNTGELFF. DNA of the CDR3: TGTGCCAGCCGTTCGGGACTAGCGGGCGGTAACACCGGGGAGCTGTTTTTT.

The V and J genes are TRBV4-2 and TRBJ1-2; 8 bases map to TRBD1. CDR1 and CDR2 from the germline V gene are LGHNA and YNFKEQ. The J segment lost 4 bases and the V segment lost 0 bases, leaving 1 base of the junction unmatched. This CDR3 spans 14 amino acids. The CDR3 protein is CASSQDGQGYGYTF. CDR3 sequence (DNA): TGTGCCAGCAGCCAAGACGGACAGGGCTATGGCTACACCTTC.

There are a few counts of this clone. Here the CDR3 reads CASSLGSTSGYNEQFF. The CDR3 nucleotides are TGTGCCAGCAGCTTAGGGTCCACTAGCGGATACAATGAGCAGTTCTTC. V usage is TRBV7-8 and J usage is TRBJ2-1; 8 bases match TRBD2. J was trimmed by 4 bases and V by 1 base; bases with no gene match: 6. CDR3 size: 16 residues. Per germline, CDR1 SGHVS and CDR2 FQNEAQ.

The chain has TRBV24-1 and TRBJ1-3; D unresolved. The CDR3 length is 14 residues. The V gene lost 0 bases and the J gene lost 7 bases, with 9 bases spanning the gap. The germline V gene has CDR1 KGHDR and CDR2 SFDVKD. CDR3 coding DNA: TGTGCCACCAGTGATTTGCATTGGCGGAACACCATATATTTT. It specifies CATSDLHWRNTIYF.

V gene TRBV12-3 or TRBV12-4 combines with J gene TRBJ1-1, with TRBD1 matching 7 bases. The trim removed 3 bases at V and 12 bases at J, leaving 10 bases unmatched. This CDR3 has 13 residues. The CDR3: CASSLGQLLGTFF. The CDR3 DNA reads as TGTGCCAGCAGTTTGGGACAGCTACTTGGGACTTTCTTT.